This TCR beta chain was documented in a study of early T cells in non-severe SARS-CoV-2 infection. TCRdb processed the 5' RACE reads anew with MiXCR; each CDR3 protein has one entry. The sample has 75,000 to 80,000 distinct CDR3 sequences, about 11% seen once. General study findings and limits: Clonotype matching in VDJdb favored anti-spike CD8 responses and did not capture private and CD4 specificities.

Trimming took off 4 bases at V and 6 bases at J, with 6 bases between the two ends. The CDR3 covers 11 residues. For this clonotype: Its antigen remains unknown.

This chain joins TRBV12-3 or TRBV12-4 and TRBJ2-5, with D uncertain. Sequencing used whole blood, obtained at baseline. This sequence was found in an adult who was a healthcare worker with PCR-confirmed SARS-CoV-2 infection or an uninfected control (not recorded which). For the CDR3, the DNA is TGTGCCAGCAGTTATTCGAAGACCCAGTACTTC. Residues: CASSYSKTQYF.